This record looks at one T cell receptor beta chain sequence and its context. The CDR3 covers 13 residues. Germline CDR1 is MNHEY and CDR2 is SVGAGI. Germline trimming cut 6 bases from V and 3 bases from J; bases unmatched to any gene: 1. This sample stems from a study of blood T cell repertoires in COVID-19. Clones were read by immunoSEQ multiplex PCR, and TCRdb kept only the in-frame ones, dropping some. The data show 350,000 to 500,000 clones, roughly 88% seen once. Sequencing was done on a sample of PBMCs or T cells enriched from blood (not recorded which). The chain has TRBV6-5 and TRBJ1-2; TRBD1 matches at 10 bases. This TCR was sampled from a woman aged 18-29 years who had been exposed to COVID-19. CDR3 DNA sequence: TGTGCCAGCAGAGGGACAGGGGACTATGGCTACACCTTC. Its translation is CASRGTGDYGYTF.